One sample yielded the 21 T cell receptor beta chains listed below, sequenced in a study of T cell repertoires in cytomegalovirus infection. Antigen specificity for these receptors is unknown. In TCRdb, the reads were re-called with MiXCR into one record per CDR3 protein. Of 900,000 to 950,000 distinct CDR3 sequences listed, around 30% are singletons. The sequences come from cultured CD8+ T cells from PBMCs, collected from culture after CMV antigen stimulation. The receptors originated from a human donor in good health (CMV status not recorded). Some clones in this sample may be carry-over from other donors' samples.

This clonotype was picked up a small number of times. V gene TRBV27 combines with J gene TRBJ2-3, with 10 bases fitting TRBD2. Germline lookup yields CDR1 MNHEY and CDR2 SMNVEV (reference sequence). V lost 5 bases to trimming and J lost 4 bases; unmatched junction nucleotides: 6. The CDR3 has 15 residues. This CDR3 reads CASSPIAGGADTQYF. DNA of the CDR3: TGTGCCAGCAGTCCAATAGCGGGGGGTGCAGATACGCAGTATTTT.

The chain employs TRBV4-1 and TRBJ1-1; D remains unclear. The ends were cut back, 0 bases at V and 0 bases at J, with 14 bases in the middle. The CDR3 has 17 residues. Germline lookup yields CDR1 MGHRA and CDR2 YSYEKL. The chain's CDR3 is CASSQDLASLMNTEAFF. The CDR3 DNA sequence: TGCGCCAGCAGCCAAGATCTGGCCAGTCTTATGAACACTGAAGCTTTCTTT.

CDR3 in amino acids: CASSQGPGTGPQHF. The CDR3 DNA follows: TGTGCCAGCAGCCAAGGGCCCGGGACAGGGCCCCAGCATTTT. V and J are TRBV14 and TRBJ1-5, with 8 bases lining up with TRBD1. The CDR3 has 14 amino acids. Per germline, CDR1 SGHDN and CDR2 FVKESK. The trim removed 1 base at V and 9 bases at J, leaving 5 bases unmatched.

Only a few counts were recorded for this clonotype. This chain connects TRBV7-6 to TRBJ1-1, with 7 bases matching TRBD1. The V gene end was trimmed by 0 bases and the J gene end by 6 bases; junction bases not matched to a gene: 13. Germline values: CDR1 SGHVS, CDR2 FNYEAQ. This CDR3 contains 17 residues. The CDR3 sequence is CASSLAEAGGLGAEAFF. The CDR3, as DNA: TGTGCCAGCAGCTTAGCGGAGGCAGGGGGTCTAGGGGCTGAAGCTTTCTTT. Complete variable domain (other parts from reference TRBV7-6 and TRBJ1-1): GAGVSQSPRYKVTKRGQDVALRCDPISGHVSLYWYRQALGQGPEFLTYFNYEAQQDKSGLPNDRFSAERPEGSISTLTIQRTEQRDSAMYRCASSLAEAGGLGAEAFFGQGTRLTVV.

The chain combines TRBV6-2 or TRBV6-3 with TRBJ1-1, with 10 nucleotides matching TRBD1. This CDR3 contains 14 residues. CDR1 and CDR2 from the germline V gene are MNHEY and SVGEGT. The V gene end was trimmed by 4 bases and the J gene end by 7 bases; junction bases not matched to a gene: 6. This chain's CDR3 is CASSSPGQGLEAFF. CDR3 in DNA: TGTGCCAGCAGTTCGCCGGGACAGGGGCTTGAAGCTTTCTTT.

The chain uses TRBV6-2 or TRBV6-3 and TRBJ1-1; maybe TRBD1 (6 bases). The CDR3 consists of 15 residues. Trimming took 1 base from V and 4 from J, leaving 13 bases between them. In germline, CDR1 is MNHEY, CDR2 SVGEGT. CDR3 region: CASSYLVRGSTEAFF. The DNA for the CDR3 is TGTGCCAGCAGTTACTTGGTCAGGGGCAGCACTGAAGCTTTCTTT.

In this sample, this clonotype turned up many times. V gene TRBV7-2 combines with J gene TRBJ2-7; no clear D gene. This CDR3 is 15 amino acids long. Per the germline V gene, CDR1 is SGHTA and CDR2 is FQGNSA. V shed 1 base and J shed 2 bases, with 12 bases lying between them. The CDR3 reads CASSLDGGSAYEQYF. CDR3 in DNA: TGTGCCAGCAGCTTAGATGGTGGAAGCGCCTACGAGCAGTACTTC.

This clonotype was seen ten or more times. This chain joins TRBV29-1 and TRBJ2-7; maybe TRBD2 (6 bases). The CDR3 sequence is 11 residues long. V dropped 8 bases and J dropped 5 bases, with 13 bases sitting between them. Germline loops: CDR1 SQVTM, CDR2 ANQGSEA. In nucleotides, the CDR3 is TGCAGCCCCCGGGGGAGGAACGAGCAGTACGTC. Its protein product is CSPRGRNEQYV.

The table lists this clonotype with a few counts. The chain couples TRBV6-2 or TRBV6-3 to TRBJ2-3; weak D call: TRBD1 (5 bases). CDR1 MNHEY and CDR2 SVGEGT come from the germline V gene. CDR3 length equals 14 residues. Trimming took off 5 bases at V and 2 bases at J, with 11 bases between the two ends. The CDR3 sequence: CASSHRQLTDTQYF. DNA of the CDR3: TGTGCCAGCAGTCACCGACAGCTCACAGATACGCAGTATTTT.

The table lists this clonotype with a count of one. A much more abundant neighbour one base away suggests this may be a read error. The V call is TRBV7-9, the J call TRBJ2-2; maybe TRBD2 (6 bases). Germline V gene data show CDR1 as SEHNR and CDR2 as FQNEAQ (reference sequence). There are 16 residues in the CDR3. CDR3 loop: CDSSLTSGGNTGELFF. The CDR3 region has the DNA TGTGACAGCAGCTTAACCTCCGGGGGGAACACCGGGGAGCTGTTTTTT.

Worth noting for this clonotype: Its ends do not fully match the called genes, so a read error is possible. This chain connects TRBV6-6 to TRBJ2-6; no clear D. This CDR3 spans 15 amino acids. Per germline, CDR1 MNHNY and CDR2 SVGAGI (reference sequence). The CDR3 region is CANSYRAEFSWVLTF. As DNA, the CDR3 is TGTGCCAACAGTTACCGGGCGGAGTTTTCATGGGTCCTGACTTTC.

Of note for this clonotype: It may be a read error: a sequence one base away is much more abundant. The J gene is TRBJ1-2, the V gene TRBV12-3 or TRBV12-4; possible D gene TRBD1, 5 bases. The CDR3 is 15 residues long. Trimming cost V 5 bases and J 5 bases, with 18 bases left between them. CDR3 residues: CASSGTDIPPYGYTF. The CDR3 DNA reads as TGTGCCAGCAGTGGGACGGATATCCCTCCATATGGCTACACCTTC.

This clonotype was counted a few times. The chain is built from TRBV7-9 and TRBJ2-7, with D uncertain. V lost 2 bases and J 7 bases, leaving 9 bases between the germline ends. Germline V gene lookup returns CDR1 SEHNR and CDR2 FQNEAQ (reference sequence). This CDR3 spans 12 amino acids. The CDR3 nucleotides read TGTGCCAGCAGCTTAAACCCATCGGAGCAGTACTTC. Translation gives CASSLNPSEQYF.

In this sample, this clonotype turned up a few times. The V gene is TRBV7-9, the J gene TRBJ2-3; TRBD1 aligns across 11 bases. Germline V lookup: CDR1 SEHNR, CDR2 FQNEAQ (reference sequence). The CDR3 sequence is 14 residues long. After removal of 4 bases from V and 8 bases from J, the junction contained 5 bases not matched to a gene. The CDR3 DNA sequence: TGTGCCAGCAGCTCCGGACAGGGGGCTGGTACGCAGTATTTT. Encoded protein: CASSSGQGAGTQYF.

CDR3 sequence (DNA): TGCGCCAGCAGCCAAGTTCCCGGACAGGGCTCCTACGAGCAGTACTTC. Its protein product is CASSQVPGQGSYEQYF. This rearrangement joins TRBV4-1 to TRBJ2-7; 8 bases match TRBD1. Per germline, CDR1 MGHRA and CDR2 YSYEKL. The J segment lost 0 bases and the V segment lost 1 base, leaving 5 bases of the junction unmatched. This CDR3 contains 16 residues.

The chain links TRBV14 to TRBJ2-7; D remains unclear. The germline V and J ends were trimmed by 3 bases and 3 bases, with 6 bases remaining between them. The CDR3 loop spans 12 amino acids. Per the germline V gene, CDR1 is SGHDN and CDR2 is FVKESK. In DNA, the CDR3 is TGTGCCAGCAGCCATGAGTACTACGAGCAGTACTTC. Translating it yields CASSHEYYEQYF.

This clonotype was counted a few times. The chain joins TRBV20-1 to TRBJ1-1; TRBD1 might be the D (6 bases). The V gene lost 1 base and the J gene lost 3 bases, with 15 bases spanning the gap. CDR3 length equals 15 residues. Germline V gives CDR1 DFQATT, CDR2 SNEGSKA (reference sequence). The chain's CDR3 is CSARVVGGSYTEAFF. The CDR3 DNA reads TGCAGTGCTAGAGTGGTAGGGGGATCATACACTGAAGCTTTCTTT.

The V gene is TRBV5-5, the J gene TRBJ1-2, with 8 bases that match TRBD1. The J segment lost 0 bases and the V segment lost 7 bases, leaving 11 bases of the junction unmatched. The CDR3 is 16 amino acids. The germline CDR1 and CDR2 sequences are SGHKS and YYEKEE (reference sequence). For the CDR3, the DNA is TGTGCCAGCGACCTAGTTCACAGGGGGGCTAACTATGGCTACACCTTC. Translating gives CASDLVHRGANYGYTF.

The rearrangement uses TRBV29-1 and TRBJ1-2; 7 bases map to TRBD1. This CDR3 is 11 amino acids long. CDR1 and CDR2 from the germline V gene are SQVTM and ANQGSEA. Germline trimming cut 7 bases from V and 6 bases from J; bases unmatched to any gene: 5. Here the CDR3 reads CSAWTGHGYTF. CDR3 nucleotide sequence: TGCAGCGCTTGGACAGGCCATGGCTACACCTTC.

The CDR3 sequence: CASSLGVGTSSFV. In DNA, the CDR3 is TGTGCCAGCAGTCTGGGGGTCGGGACTAGCTCCTTCGTC. The chain recombines TRBV6-6 with TRBJ2-7; 9 bases agree with TRBD2. CDR3 length equals 13 residues. Germline values: CDR1 MNHNY, CDR2 SVGAGI (reference sequence).

This chain connects TRBV6-2 or TRBV6-3 to TRBJ2-7, with a weak D call TRBD2 (6 bases). Germline lookup yields CDR1 MNHEY and CDR2 SVGEGT. The CDR3 is made up of 14 amino acids. V lost 6 bases, J lost 2 bases, and 14 bases lay in between. CDR3 in amino acids: CASSYRGGAYEQYV. The CDR3 DNA is TGTGCCAGCAGCTATCGTGGCGGGGCCTACGAGCAGTACGTC.